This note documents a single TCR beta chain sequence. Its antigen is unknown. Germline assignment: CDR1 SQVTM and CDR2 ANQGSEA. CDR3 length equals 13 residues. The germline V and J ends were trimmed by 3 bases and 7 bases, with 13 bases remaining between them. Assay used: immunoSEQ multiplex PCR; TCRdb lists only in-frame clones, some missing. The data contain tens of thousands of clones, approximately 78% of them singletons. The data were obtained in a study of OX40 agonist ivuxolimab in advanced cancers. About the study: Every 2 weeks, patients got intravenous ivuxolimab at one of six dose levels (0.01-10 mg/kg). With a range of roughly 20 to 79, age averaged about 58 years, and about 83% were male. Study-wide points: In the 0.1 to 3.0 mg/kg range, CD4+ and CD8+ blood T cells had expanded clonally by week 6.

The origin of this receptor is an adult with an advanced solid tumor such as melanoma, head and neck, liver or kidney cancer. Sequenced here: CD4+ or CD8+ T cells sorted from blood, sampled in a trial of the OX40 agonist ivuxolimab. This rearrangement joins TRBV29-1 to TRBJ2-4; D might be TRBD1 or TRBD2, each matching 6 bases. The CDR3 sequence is CSVERGARNIQYF. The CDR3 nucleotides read TGCAGCGTTGAGAGGGGGGCTCGGAACATTCAGTACTTC.